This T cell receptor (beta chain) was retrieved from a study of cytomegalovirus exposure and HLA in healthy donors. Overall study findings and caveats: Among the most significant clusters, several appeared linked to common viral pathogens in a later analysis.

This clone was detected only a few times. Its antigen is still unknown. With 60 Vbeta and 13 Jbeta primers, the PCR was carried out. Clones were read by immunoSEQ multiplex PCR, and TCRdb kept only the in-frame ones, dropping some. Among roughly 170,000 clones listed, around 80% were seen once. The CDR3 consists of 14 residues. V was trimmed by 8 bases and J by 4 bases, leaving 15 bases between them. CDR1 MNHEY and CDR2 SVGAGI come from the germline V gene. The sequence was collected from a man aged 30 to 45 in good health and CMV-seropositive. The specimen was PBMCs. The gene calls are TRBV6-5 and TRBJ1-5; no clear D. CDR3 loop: CASPLSEMNQPQHF. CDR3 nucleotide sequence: TGTGCCAGCCCTTTGTCAGAAATGAATCAGCCCCAGCATTTT.